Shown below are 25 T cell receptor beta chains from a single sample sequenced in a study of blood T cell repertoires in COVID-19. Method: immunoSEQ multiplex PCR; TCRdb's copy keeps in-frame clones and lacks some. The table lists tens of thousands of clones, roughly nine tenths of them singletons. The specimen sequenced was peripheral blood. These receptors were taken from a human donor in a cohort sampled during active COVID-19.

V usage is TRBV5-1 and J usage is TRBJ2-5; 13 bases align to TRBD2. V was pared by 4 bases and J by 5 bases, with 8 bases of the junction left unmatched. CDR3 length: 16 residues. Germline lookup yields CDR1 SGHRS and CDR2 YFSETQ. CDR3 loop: CASSPGLAGEEETQYF. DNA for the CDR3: TGCGCCAGCAGCCCCGGACTAGCGGGAGAGGAGGAGACCCAGTACTTC.

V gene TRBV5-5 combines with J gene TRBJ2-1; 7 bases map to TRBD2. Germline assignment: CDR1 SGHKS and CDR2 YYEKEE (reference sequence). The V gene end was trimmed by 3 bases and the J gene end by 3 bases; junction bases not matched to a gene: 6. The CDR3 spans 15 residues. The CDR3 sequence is CASSWGRGGYNEQFF. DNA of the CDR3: TGTGCCAGCAGCTGGGGGAGGGGCGGCTACAATGAGCAGTTCTTC.

The chain's CDR3 is CASSQSQGFGEKLFF. DNA of the CDR3: TGTGCCAGCAGCCAATCGCAGGGCTTCGGGGAAAAACTGTTTTTT. The rearrangement links TRBV16 to TRBJ1-4, with D possibly matching TRBD1 (5 bases). Trimming pared 0 bases from V and 8 bases from J, leaving 13 bases between. CDR1 and CDR2 (germline): KGHSY, FQNENV. The CDR3 is 15 amino acids. Full variable domain (remainder filled in from reference TRBV16 and TRBJ1-4): GEEVAQTPKHLVRGEGQKAKLYCAPIKGHSYVFWYQQVLKNEFKFLISFQNENVFDETGMPKERFSAKCLPNSPCSLEIQATKLEDSAVYFCASSQSQGFGEKLFFGSGTQLSVL.

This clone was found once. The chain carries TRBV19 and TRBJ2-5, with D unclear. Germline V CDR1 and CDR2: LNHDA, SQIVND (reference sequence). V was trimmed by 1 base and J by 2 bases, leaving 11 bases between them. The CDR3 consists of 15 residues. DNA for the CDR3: TGTGCCAGTAGTATAGGGGTTACAGAACAAGAGACCCAGTACTTC. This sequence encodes CASSIGVTEQETQYF.

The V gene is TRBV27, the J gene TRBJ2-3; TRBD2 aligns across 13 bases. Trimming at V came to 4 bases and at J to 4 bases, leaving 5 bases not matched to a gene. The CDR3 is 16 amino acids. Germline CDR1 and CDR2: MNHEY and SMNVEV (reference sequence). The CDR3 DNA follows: TGTGCCAGCAGTTCGACGACTAGCGGGAGGTCAGATACGCAGTATTTT. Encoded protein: CASSSTTSGRSDTQYF.

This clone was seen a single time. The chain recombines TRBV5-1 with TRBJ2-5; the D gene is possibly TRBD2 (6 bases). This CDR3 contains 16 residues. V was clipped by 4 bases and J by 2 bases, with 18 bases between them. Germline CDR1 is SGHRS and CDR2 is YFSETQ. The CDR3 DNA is TGCGCCAGCAGCCTCGGGGGAGCTATACCTCAAGAGACCCAGTACTTC. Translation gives CASSLGGAIPQETQYF.

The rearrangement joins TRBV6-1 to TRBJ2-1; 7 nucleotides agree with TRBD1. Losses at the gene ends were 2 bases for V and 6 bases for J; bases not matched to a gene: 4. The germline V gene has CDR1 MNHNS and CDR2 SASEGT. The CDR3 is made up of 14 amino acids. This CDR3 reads CASSEQPGGNEQFF. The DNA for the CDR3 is TGTGCCAGCAGTGAACAGCCAGGGGGCAATGAGCAGTTCTTC.

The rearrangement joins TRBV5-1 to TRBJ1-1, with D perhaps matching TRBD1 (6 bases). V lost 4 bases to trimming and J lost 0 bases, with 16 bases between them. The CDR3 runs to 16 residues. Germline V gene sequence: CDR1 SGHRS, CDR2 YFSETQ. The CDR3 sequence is CASSQGPGGMNTEAFF. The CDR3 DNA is TGCGCCAGCAGCCAGGGGCCGGGGGGAATGAACACTGAAGCTTTCTTT.

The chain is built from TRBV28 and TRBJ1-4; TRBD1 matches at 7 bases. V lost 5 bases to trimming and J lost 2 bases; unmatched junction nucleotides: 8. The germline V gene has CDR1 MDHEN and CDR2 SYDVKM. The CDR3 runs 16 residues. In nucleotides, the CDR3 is TGTGCCAGCAGTGCCGACAGGGAAGCGACTAATGAAAAACTGTTTTTT. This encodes CASSADREATNEKLFF.

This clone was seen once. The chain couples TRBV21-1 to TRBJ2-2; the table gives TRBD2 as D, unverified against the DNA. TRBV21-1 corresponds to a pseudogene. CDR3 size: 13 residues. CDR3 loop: CASSSHYTGELFF. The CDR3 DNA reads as TGTGCCAGCAGTAGCCATTACACCGGGGAGCTGTTTTTT.

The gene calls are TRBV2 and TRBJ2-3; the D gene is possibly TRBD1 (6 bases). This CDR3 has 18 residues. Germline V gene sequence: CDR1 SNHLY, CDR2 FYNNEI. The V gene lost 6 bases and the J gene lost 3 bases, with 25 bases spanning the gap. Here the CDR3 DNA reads TGTGCCAGCAGCGGACAGTCGAGCGGTCCACCCCGGACAGATACGCAGTATTTT. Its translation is CASSGQSSGPPRTDTQYF.

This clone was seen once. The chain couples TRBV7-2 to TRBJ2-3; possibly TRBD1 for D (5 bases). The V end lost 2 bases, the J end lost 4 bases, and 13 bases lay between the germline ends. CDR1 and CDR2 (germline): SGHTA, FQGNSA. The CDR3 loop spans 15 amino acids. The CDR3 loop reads CASSLTGRAADTQYF. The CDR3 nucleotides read TGTGCCAGCAGCTTAACTGGCAGGGCGGCAGATACGCAGTATTTT.

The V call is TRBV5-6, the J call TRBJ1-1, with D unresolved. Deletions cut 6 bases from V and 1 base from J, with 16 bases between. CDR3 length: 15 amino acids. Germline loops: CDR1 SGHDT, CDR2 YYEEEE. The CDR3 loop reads CASNPFRGENTEAFF. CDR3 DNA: TGTGCCAGCAACCCCTTCAGAGGCGAGAACACTGAAGCTTTCTTT.

The CDR3 sequence is CASSQDLNTEAFF. The DNA for the CDR3 is TGCGCCAGCAGCCAAGATTTAAACACTGAAGCTTTCTTT. The chain employs TRBV4-3 and TRBJ1-1; D remains unclear. V was shortened by 0 bases and J by 2 bases, with 4 bases between the two germline ends. Looked up from germline, CDR1 is LGHNA and CDR2 is YSLEER. This CDR3 region has 13 residues.

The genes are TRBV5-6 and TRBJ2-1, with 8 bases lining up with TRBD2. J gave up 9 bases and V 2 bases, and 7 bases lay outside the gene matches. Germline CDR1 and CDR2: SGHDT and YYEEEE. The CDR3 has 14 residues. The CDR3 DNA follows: TGTGCCAGCAGCTTTGGAGCGGGAGTTAGTGAGCAGTTCTTC. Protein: CASSFGAGVSEQFF.

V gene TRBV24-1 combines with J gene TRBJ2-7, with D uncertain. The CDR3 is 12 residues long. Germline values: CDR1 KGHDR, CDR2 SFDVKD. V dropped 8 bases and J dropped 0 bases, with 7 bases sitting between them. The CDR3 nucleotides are TGTGCCACCAACTACCTCTCCTACGAGCAGTACTTC. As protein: CATNYLSYEQYF.

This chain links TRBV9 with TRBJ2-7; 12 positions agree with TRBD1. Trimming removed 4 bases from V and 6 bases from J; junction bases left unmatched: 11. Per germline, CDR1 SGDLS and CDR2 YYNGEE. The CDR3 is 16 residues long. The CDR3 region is CASSPHEGQGAFEQYF. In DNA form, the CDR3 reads TGTGCCAGCAGCCCTCATGAGGGACAGGGGGCTTTCGAGCAGTACTTC.

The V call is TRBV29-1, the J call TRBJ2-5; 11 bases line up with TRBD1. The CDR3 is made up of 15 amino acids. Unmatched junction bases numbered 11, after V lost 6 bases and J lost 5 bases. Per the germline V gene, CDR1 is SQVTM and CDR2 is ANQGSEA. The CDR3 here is CSVARTGGYVETQYF. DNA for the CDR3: TGCAGCGTCGCACGGACAGGGGGCTATGTGGAGACCCAGTACTTC.

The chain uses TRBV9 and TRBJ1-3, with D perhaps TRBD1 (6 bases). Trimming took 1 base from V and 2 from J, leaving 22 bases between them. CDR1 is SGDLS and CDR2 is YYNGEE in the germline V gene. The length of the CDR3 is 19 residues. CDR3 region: CASSVSRTGTPKAGNTIYF. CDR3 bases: TGTGCCAGCAGCGTATCACGCACCGGGACACCAAAAGCTGGAAACACCATATATTTT.

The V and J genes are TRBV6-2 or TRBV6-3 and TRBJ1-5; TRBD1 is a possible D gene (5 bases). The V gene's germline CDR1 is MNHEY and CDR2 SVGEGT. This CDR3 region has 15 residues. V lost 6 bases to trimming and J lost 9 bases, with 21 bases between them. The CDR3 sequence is CASSSYAGGQAPQHF. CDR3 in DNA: TGTGCCAGCAGCTCTTATGCGGGGGGTCAGGCGCCCCAGCATTTT.

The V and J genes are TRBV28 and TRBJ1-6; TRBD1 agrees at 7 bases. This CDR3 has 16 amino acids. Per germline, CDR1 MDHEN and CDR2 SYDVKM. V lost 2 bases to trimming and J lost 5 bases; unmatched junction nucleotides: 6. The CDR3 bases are TGTGCCAGCAGTTTAGACACAGGGGAGAATAATTCACCCCTCCACTTT. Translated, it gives CASSLDTGENNSPLHF.

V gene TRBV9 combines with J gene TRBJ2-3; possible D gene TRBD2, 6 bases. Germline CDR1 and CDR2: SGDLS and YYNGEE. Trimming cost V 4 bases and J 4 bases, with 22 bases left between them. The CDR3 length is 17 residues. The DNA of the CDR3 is TGTGCCAGCAGCCCTACGGCTAGCGTGGGGTACGCAGATACGCAGTATTTT. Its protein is CASSPTASVGYADTQYF.

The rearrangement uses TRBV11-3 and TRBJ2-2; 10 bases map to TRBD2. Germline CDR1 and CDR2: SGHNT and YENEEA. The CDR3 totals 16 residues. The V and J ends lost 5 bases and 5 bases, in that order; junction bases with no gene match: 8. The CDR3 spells CASSKAAGGLTGELFF. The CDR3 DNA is TGTGCCAGCAGCAAAGCAGCGGGAGGGCTTACCGGGGAGCTGTTTTTT.

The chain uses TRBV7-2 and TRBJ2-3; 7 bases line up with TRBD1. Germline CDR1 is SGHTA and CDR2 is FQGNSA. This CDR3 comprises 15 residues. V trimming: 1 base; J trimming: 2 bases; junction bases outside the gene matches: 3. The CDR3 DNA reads TGTGCCAGCAGCTTAGTTCAGGGGGTCACAGATACGCAGTATTTT. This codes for CASSLVQGVTDTQYF.

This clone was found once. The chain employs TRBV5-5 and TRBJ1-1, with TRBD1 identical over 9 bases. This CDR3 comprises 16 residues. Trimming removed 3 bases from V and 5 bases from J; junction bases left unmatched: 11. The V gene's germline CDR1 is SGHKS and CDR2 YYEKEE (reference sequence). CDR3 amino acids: CASSWRGDRVVTEAFF. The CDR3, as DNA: TGTGCCAGCAGCTGGCGTGGGGACAGGGTGGTGACTGAAGCTTTCTTT.